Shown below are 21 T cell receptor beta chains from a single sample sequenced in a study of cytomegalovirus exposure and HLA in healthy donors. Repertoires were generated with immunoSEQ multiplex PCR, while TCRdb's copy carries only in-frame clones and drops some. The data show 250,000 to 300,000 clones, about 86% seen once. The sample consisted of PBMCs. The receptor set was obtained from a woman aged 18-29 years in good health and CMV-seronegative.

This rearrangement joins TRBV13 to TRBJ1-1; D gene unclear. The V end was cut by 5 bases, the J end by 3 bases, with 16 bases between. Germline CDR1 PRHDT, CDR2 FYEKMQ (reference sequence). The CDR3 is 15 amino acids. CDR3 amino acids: CASSGQWGAHTEAFF. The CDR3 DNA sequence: TGTGCCAGCAGCGGGCAGTGGGGAGCACACACTGAAGCTTTCTTT.

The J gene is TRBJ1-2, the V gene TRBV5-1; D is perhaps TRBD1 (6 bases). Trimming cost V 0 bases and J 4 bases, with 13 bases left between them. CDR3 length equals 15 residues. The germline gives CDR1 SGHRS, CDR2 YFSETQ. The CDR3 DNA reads TGCGCCAGCAGCTTGGGGGCAGACAGGTTCTATGGCTACACCTTC. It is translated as CASSLGADRFYGYTF.

CDR3 protein: CASSYGLDAEQYF. The CDR3 region has the DNA TGTGCCAGCAGCTATGGACTAGATGCCGAGCAGTACTTC. The chain combines TRBV11-3 with TRBJ2-7; TRBD2 matches 7 bases. Germline V gene data show CDR1 as SGHNT and CDR2 as YENEEA. The junction had 6 bases not matched to a gene; V was cut back by 4 bases and J by 6 bases. This CDR3 has 13 amino acids. The whole variable domain, remainder taken from reference TRBV11-3 and TRBJ2-7, is EAGVVQSPRYKIIEKKQPVAFWCNPISGHNTLYWYLQNLGQGPELLIRYENEEAVDDSQLPKDRFSAERLKGVDSTLKIQPAELGDSAVYLCASSYGLDAEQYFGPGTRLTVT.

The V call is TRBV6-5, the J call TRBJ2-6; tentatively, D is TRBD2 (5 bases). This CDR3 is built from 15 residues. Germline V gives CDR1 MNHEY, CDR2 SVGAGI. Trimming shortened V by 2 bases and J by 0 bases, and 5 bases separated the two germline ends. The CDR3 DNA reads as TGTGCCAGCAGTTACGAGGGCTCTGGGGCCAACGTCCTGACTTTC. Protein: CASSYEGSGANVLTF.

For the CDR3, the DNA is TGTGCCAGCAGCTTAACCGGGATCAACCTGCAGCCCCAGCATTTT. This sequence encodes CASSLTGINLQPQHF. The chain links TRBV7-9 to TRBJ1-5; D ambiguous. The CDR3 covers 15 residues. Germline CDR1 reads SEHNR; CDR2 reads FQNEAQ (reference sequence). V was trimmed by 2 bases and J by 7 bases, leaving 15 bases between them.

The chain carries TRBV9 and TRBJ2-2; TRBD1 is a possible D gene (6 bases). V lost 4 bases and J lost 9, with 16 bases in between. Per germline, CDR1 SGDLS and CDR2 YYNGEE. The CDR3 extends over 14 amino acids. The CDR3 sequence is CASSPSDRRWELFF. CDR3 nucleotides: TGTGCCAGCAGCCCTTCAGACAGGCGGTGGGAGCTGTTTTTT.

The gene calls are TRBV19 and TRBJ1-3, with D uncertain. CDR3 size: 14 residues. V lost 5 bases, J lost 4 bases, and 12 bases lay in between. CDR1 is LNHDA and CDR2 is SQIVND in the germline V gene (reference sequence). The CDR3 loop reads CASSWETYGNTIYF. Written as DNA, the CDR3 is TGTGCCAGTAGTTGGGAGACCTACGGAAACACCATATATTTT.

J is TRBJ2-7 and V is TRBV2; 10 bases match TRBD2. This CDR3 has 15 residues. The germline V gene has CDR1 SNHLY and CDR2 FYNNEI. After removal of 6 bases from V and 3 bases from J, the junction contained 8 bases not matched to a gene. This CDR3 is CASSVSLAGDYEQYF. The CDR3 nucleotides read TGTGCCAGCAGCGTTAGTCTAGCGGGAGACTACGAGCAGTACTTC.

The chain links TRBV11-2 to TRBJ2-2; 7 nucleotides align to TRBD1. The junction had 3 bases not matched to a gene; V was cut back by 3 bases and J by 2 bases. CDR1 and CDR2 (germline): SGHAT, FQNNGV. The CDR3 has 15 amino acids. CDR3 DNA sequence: TGTGCCAGCAGCTTGGGGGACAGAAACACCGGGGAGCTGTTTTTT. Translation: CASSLGDRNTGELFF.

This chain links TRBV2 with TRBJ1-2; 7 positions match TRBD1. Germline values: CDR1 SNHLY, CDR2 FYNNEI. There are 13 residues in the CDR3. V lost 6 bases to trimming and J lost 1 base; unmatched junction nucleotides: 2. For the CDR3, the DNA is TGTGCCAGCAGGGACAGGAGTAACTATGGCTACACCTTC. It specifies CASRDRSNYGYTF.

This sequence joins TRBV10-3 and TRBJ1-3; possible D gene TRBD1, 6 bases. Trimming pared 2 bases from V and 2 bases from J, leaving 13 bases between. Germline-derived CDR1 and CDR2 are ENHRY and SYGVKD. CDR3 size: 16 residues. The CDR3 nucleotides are TGTGCCATCAGTGAGAGGATGTCAGGGGCTGGAAACACCATATATTTT. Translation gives CAISERMSGAGNTIYF.

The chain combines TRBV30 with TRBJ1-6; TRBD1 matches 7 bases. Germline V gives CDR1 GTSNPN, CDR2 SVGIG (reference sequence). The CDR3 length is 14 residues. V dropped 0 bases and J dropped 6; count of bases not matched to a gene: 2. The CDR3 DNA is TGTGCCTGGAGTGTAAACAGGGGTAATTCACCCCTCCACTTT. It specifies CAWSVNRGNSPLHF.

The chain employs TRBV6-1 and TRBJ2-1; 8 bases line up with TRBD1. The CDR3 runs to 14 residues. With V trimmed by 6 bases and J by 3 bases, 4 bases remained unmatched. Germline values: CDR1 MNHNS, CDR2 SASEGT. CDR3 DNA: TGTGCCAGCAGGGGACAGGCCTACTACAATGAGCAGTTCTTC. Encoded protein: CASRGQAYYNEQFF.

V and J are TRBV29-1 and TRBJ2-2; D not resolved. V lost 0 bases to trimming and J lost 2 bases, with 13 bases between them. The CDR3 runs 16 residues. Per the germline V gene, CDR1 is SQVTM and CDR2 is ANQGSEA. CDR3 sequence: CSVEDPSRSNTGELFF. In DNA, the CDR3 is TGCAGCGTTGAAGACCCTTCGCGGAGTAACACCGGGGAGCTGTTTTTT.

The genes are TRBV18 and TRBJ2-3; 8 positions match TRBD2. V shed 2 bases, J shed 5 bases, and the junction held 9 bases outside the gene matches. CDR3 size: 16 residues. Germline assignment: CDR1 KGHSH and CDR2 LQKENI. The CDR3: CASSPRAAGGQDTQYF. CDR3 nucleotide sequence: TGTGCCAGCTCACCAAGGGCGGCGGGAGGTCAAGATACGCAGTATTTT. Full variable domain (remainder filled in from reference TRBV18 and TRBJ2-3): NAGVMQNPRHLVRRRGQEARLRCSPMKGHSHVYWYRQLPEEGLKFMVYLQKENIIDESGMPKERFSAEFPKEGPSILRIQQVVRGDSAAYFCASSPRAAGGQDTQYFGPGTRLTVL.

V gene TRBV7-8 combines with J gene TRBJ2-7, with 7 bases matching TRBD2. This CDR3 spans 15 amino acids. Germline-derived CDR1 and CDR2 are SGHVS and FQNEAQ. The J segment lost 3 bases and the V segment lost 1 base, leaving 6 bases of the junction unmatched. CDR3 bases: TGTGCCAGCAGCTTAGGCCTAGCGGATCTCTACGAGCAGTACTTC. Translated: CASSLGLADLYEQYF.

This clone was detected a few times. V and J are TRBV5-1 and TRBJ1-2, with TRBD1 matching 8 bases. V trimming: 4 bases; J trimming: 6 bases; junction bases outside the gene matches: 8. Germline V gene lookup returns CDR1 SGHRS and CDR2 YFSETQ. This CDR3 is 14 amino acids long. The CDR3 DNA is TGCGCCAGCAGCCCTCAGGACAGGGTGAATGGCTACACCTTC. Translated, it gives CASSPQDRVNGYTF.

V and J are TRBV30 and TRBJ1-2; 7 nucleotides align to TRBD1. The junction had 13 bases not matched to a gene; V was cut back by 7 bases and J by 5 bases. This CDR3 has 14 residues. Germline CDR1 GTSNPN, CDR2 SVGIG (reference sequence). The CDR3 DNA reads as TGTGCCTTAGCATTACCGGGACAGAGTTATGGCTACACCTTC. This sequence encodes CALALPGQSYGYTF. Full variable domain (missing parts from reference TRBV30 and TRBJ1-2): SQTIHQWPATLVQPVGSPLSLECTVEGTSNPNLYWYRQAAGRGLQLLFYSVGIGQISSEVPQNLSASRPQDRQFILSSKKLLLSDSGFYLCALALPGQSYGYTFGSGTRLTVV.

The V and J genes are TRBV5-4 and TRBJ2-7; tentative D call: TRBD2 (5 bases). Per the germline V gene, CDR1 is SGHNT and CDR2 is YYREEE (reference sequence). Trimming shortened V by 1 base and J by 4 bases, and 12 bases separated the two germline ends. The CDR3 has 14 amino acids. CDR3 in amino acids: CASSLWKGSYEQYF. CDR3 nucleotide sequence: TGTGCCAGCAGCTTGTGGAAAGGGAGTTACGAGCAGTACTTC.

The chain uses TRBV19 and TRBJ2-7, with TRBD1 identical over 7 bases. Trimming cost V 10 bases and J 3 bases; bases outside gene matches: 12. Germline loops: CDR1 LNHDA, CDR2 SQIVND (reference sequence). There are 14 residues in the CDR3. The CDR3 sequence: CATSSGTELYEQYF. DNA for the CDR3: TGTGCCACCTCATCCGGGACAGAACTCTACGAGCAGTACTTC.

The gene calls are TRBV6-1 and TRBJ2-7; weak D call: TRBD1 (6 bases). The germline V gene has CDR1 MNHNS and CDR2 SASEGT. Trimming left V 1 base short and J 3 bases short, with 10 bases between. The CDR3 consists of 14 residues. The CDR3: CASSEGTDRYEQYF. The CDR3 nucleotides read TGTGCCAGCAGTGAAGGGACAGACCGCTACGAGCAGTACTTC.